The present TCR beta chain was sequenced within a study of response to subunit inactivated influenza vaccine. Study observations and caveats: It was suggested by the authors that few new T cells are recruited by each seasonal influenza vaccination.

Of note for this clonotype: Antigen: not known.

Using its own MiXCR run on the RT-PCR reads, TCRdb lists one record per CDR3 protein. Counted here are some 500,000 distinct CDR3 sequences, roughly 13% occurring once; the ten biggest clones make up approximately 14%. Germline-derived CDR1 and CDR2 are DFQATT and SNEGSKA (reference sequence). This CDR3 region has 15 residues. Trimming took 3 bases from V and 8 from J; bases not matched to a gene: 10. This receptor was identified in a man between 45 and 60 years old who received an inactivated influenza vaccine. The chain has TRBV20-1 and TRBJ2-1; 10 positions agree with TRBD2. Material: PBMCs from blood, obtained 40 to 50 days after vaccination. The CDR3 sequence is CSASRLAGVGDEQFF. The CDR3 bases are TGCAGTGCTAGTAGGCTAGCGGGAGTCGGGGATGAGCAGTTCTTC.